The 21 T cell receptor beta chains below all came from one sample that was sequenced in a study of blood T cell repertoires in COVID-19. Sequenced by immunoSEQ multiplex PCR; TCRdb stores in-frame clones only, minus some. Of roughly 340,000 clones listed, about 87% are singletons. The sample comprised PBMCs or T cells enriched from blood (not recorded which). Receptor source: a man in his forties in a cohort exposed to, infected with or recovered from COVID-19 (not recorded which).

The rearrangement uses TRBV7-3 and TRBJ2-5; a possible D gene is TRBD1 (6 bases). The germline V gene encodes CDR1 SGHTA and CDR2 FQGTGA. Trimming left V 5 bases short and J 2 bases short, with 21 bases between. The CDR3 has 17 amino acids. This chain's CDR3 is CASSPVGGTRQQETQYF. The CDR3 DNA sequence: TGTGCCAGCAGCCCCGTAGGGGGAACCCGACAACAAGAGACCCAGTACTTC.

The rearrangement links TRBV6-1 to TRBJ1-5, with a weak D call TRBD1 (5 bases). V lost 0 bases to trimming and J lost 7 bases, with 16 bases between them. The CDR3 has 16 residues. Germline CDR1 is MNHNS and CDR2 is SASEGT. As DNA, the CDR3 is TGTGCCAGCAGTGAAGCCTTGGCGGGGGGTTGGCAGCCCCAGCATTTT. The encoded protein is CASSEALAGGWQPQHF.

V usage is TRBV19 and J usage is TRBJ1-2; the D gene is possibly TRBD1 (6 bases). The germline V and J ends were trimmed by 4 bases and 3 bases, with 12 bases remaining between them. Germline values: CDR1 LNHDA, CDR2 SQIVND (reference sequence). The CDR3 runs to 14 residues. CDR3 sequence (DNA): TGTGCCAGTAGTAGAGGAGGGGGGGACTATGGCTACACCTTC. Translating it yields CASSRGGGDYGYTF.

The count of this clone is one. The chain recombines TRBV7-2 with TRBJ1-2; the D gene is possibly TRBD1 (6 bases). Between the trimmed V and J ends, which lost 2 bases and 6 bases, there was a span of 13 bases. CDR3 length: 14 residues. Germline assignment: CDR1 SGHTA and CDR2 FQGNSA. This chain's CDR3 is CASSLNRVVNGYTF. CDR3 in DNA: TGTGCCAGCAGCTTAAACAGGGTCGTTAATGGCTACACCTTC.

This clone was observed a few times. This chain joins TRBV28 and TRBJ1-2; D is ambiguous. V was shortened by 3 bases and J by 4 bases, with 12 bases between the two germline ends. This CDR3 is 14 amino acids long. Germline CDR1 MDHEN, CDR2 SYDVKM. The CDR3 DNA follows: TGTGCCAGCAGTTTTGGCAGATTGCCCTATGGCTACACCTTC. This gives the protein CASSFGRLPYGYTF.

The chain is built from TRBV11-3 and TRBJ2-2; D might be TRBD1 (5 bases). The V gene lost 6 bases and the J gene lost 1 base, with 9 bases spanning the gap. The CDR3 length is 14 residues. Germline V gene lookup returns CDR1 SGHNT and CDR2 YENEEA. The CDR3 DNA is TGTGCCAGCAGGTACAGGAAGAACACCGGGGAGCTGTTTTTT. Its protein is CASRYRKNTGELFF.

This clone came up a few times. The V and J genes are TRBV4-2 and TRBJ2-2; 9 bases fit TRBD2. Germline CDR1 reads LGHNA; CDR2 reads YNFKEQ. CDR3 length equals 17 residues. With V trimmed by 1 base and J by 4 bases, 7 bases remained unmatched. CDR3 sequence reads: CASSQASTSGITGELFF. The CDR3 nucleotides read TGTGCCAGCAGCCAAGCGTCGACTAGCGGAATCACCGGGGAGCTGTTTTTT.

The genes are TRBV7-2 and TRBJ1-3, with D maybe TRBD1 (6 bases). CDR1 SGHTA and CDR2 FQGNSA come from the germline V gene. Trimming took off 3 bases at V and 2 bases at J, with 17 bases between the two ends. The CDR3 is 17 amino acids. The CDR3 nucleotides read TGTGCCAGCAGCTTGATTGGGGGCCCGATTACTGGAAACACCATATATTTT. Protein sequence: CASSLIGGPITGNTIYF.

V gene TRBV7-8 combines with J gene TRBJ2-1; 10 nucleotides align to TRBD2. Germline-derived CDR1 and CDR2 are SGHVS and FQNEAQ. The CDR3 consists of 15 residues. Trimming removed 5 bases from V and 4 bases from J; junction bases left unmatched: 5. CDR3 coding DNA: TGTGCCAGCAGCCACCCGACTAGCGGGTACAATGAGCAGTTCTTC. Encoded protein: CASSHPTSGYNEQFF.

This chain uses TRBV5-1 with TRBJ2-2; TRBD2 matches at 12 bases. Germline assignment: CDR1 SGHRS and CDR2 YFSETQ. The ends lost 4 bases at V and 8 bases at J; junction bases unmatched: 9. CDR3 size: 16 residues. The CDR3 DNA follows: TGCGCCAGCAGCGTACGACTAGCGGGAGATGGAGGGGAGCTGTTTTTT. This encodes CASSVRLAGDGGELFF.

The CDR3 coding sequence is TGTGCCAGCAGTTACGGGTCGGGAGGGATTACAGATACGCAGTATTTT. It codes for CASSYGSGGITDTQYF. The chain carries TRBV6-5 and TRBJ2-3; 8 bases are shared with TRBD2. CDR1 and CDR2 (germline): MNHEY, SVGAGI. V dropped 2 bases and J dropped 3; count of bases not matched to a gene: 7. The CDR3 extends over 16 amino acids.

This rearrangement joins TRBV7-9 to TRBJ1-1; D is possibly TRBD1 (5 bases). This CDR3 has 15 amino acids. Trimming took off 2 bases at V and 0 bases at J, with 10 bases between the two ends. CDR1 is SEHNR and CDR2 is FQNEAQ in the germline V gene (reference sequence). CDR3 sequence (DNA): TGTGCCAGCAGCTTAACCCAGGGATTGAACACTGAAGCTTTCTTT. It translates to CASSLTQGLNTEAFF.

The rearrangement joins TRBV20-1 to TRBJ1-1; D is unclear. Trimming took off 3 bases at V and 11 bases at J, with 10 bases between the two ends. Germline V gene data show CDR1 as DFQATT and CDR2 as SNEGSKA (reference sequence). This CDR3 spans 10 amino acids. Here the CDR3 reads CSASHMGAFF. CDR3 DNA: TGCAGTGCTAGCCACATGGGCGCTTTCTTT.

The CDR3 DNA reads TGTGCCAGCTCAGCCCGGGGTCCGGGAATGAACACTGAAGCTTTCTTT. This gives the protein CASSARGPGMNTEAFF. The J gene is TRBJ1-1, the V gene TRBV18; D is unresolved. Germline lookup yields CDR1 KGHSH and CDR2 LQKENI. The CDR3 is 16 residues long. Trimming took 5 bases from V and 0 from J, leaving 16 bases between them. The full variable domain, with the rest looked up from reference TRBV18 and TRBJ1-1, is NAGVMQNPRHLVRRRGQEARLRCSPMKGHSHVYWYRQLPEEGLKFMVYLQKENIIDESGMPKERFSAEFPKEGPSILRIQQVVRGDSAAYFCASSARGPGMNTEAFFGQGTRLTVV.

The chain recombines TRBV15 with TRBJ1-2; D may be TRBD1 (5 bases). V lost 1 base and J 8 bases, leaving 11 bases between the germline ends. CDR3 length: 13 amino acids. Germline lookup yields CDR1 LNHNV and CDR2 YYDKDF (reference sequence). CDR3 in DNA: TGTGCCACCAGCAGAGTACAGGCAGGGGGCTACACCTTC. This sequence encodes CATSRVQAGGYTF.

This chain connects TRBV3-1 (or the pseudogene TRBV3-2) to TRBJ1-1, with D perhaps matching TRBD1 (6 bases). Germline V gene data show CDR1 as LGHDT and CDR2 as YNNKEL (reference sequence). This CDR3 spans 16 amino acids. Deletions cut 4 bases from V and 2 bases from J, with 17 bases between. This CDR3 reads CASSPRPGVINTEAFF. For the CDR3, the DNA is TGTGCCAGCAGCCCTAGACCAGGGGTGATAAACACTGAAGCTTTCTTT.

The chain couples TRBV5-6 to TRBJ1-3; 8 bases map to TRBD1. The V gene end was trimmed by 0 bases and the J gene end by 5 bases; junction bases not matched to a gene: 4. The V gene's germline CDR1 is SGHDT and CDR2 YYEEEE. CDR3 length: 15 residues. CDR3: CASSLARQGRNTIYF. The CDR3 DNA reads TGTGCCAGCAGCTTGGCTCGACAGGGGAGAAACACCATATATTTT.

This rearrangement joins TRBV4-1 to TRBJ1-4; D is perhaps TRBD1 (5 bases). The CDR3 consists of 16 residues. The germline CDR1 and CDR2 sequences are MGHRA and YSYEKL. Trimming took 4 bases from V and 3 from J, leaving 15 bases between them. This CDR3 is CASSPFGGRANEKLFF. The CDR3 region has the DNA TGCGCCAGCAGCCCCTTCGGGGGGAGGGCTAATGAAAAACTGTTTTTT.

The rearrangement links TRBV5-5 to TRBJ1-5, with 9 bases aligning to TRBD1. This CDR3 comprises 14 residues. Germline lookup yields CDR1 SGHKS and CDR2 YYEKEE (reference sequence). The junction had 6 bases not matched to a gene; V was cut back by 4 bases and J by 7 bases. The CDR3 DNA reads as TGTGCCAGCAGCCGGGACAGGGCAAAACAGCCCCAGCATTTT. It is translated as CASSRDRAKQPQHF.

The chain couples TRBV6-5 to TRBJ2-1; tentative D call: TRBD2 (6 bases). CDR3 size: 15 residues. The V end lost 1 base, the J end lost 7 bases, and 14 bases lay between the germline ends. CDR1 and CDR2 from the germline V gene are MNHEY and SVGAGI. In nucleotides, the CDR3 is TGTGCCAGCAGTTACTGGGACTCGGGTCGGAATGAGCAGTTCTTC. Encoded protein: CASSYWDSGRNEQFF.

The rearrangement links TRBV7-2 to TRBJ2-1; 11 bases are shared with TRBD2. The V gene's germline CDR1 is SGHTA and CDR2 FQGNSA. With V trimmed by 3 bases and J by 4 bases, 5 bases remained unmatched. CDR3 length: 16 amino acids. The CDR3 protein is CASSLTSGTLYNEQFF. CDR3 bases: TGTGCCAGCAGCTTGACTAGCGGGACCCTGTACAATGAGCAGTTCTTC.